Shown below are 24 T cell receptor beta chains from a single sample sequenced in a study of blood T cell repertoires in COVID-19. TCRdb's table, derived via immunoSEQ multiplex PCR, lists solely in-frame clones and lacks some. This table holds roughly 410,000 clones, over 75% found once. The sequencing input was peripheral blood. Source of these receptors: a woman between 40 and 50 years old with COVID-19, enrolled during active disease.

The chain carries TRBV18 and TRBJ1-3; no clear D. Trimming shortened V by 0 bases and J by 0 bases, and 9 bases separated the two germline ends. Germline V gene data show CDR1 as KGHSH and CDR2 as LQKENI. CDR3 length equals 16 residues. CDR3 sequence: CASSPPSGSSGNTIYF. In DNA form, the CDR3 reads TGTGCCAGCTCACCACCGAGCGGAAGCTCTGGAAACACCATATATTTT.

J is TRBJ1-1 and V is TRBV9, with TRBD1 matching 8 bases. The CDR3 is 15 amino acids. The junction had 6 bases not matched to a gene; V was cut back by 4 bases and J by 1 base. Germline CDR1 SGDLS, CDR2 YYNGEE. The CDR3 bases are TGTGCCAGCAGCAGCAGGGGGCGAGGGAACACTGAAGCTTTCTTT. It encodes CASSSRGRGNTEAFF.

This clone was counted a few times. In DNA, the CDR3 is TGTGCCAGCTCACCTCCCAACAGGGGGCATAACACTGAAGCTTTCTTT. Translated: CASSPPNRGHNTEAFF. The genes are TRBV18 and TRBJ1-1; 9 bases line up with TRBD1. This CDR3 comprises 16 residues. Trimming took 3 bases from V and 2 from J; bases not matched to a gene: 7. CDR1 and CDR2 from the germline V gene are KGHSH and LQKENI.

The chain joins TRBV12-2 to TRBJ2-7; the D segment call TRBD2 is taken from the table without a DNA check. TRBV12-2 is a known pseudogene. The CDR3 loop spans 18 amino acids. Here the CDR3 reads CASRFYWTEERKSYEQYF. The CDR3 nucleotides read TGTGCAAGTCGCTTTTATTGGACTGAGGAGCGGAAGTCCTACGAGCAGTACTTC.

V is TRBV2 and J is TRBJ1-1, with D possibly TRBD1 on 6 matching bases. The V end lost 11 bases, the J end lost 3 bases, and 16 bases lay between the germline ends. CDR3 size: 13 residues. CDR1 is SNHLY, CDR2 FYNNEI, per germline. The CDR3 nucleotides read TGTGCCTCTAGGTGGGGGCCGGACACTGAAGCTTTCTTT. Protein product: CASRWGPDTEAFF.

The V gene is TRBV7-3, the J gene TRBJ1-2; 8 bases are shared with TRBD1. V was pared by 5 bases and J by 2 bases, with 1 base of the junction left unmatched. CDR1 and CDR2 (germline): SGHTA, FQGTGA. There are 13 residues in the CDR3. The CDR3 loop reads CASSRTGNYGYTF. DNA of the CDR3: TGTGCCAGCAGCCGGACAGGGAACTATGGCTACACCTTC.

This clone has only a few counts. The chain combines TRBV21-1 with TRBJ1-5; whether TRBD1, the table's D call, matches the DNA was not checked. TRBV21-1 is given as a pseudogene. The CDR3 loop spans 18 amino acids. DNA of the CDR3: TGTGCCAGCAGCTTACAAACAGGGACGGACCCTTCACAGCAGCCCCAGCATTTT. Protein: CASSLQTGTDPSQQPQHF.

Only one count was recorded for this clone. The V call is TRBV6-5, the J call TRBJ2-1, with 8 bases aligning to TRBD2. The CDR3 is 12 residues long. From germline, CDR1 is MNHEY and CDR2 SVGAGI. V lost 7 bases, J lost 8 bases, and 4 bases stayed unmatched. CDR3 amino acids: CASTERGHEQFF. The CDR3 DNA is TGTGCCAGCACCGAGCGGGGGCATGAGCAGTTCTTC.

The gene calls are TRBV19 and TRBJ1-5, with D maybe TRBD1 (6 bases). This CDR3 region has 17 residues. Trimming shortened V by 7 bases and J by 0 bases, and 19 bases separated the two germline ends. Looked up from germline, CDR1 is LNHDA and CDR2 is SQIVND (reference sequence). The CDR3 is CASTLNSGDYSNQPQHF. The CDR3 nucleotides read TGTGCCAGTACCCTCAACTCAGGGGATTATAGCAATCAGCCCCAGCATTTT.

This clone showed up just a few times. The DNA for the CDR3 is TGTGCAAGTCGCTATCCTAGCGGGGGGTCCTTGACGAACACCGGGGAGCTGTTTTTT. Translating it yields CASRYPSGGSLTNTGELFF. The chain recombines TRBV12-2 with TRBJ2-2; the DNA was not used to check the table's D call, TRBD2. TRBV12-2 is a recognized pseudogene. The CDR3 runs to 19 residues.

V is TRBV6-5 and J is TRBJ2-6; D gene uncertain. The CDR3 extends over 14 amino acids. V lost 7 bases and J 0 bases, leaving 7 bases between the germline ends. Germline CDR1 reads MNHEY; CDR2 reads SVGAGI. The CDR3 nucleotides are TGTGCCAGCAACTACGCCTCTGGGGCCAACGTCCTGACTTTC. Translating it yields CASNYASGANVLTF.

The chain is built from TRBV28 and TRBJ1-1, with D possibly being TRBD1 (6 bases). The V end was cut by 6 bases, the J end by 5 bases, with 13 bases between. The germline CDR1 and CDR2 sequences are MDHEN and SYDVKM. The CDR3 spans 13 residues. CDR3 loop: CASRGAPGTEAFF. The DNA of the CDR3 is TGTGCCAGCAGGGGGGCACCTGGGACTGAAGCTTTCTTT.

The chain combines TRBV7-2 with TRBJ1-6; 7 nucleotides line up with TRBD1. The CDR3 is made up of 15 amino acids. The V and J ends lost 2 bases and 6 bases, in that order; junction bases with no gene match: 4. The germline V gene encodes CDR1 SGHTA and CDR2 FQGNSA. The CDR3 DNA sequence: TGTGCCAGCAGCTTAAACAGGGGTTTTAATTCACCCCTCCACTTT. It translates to CASSLNRGFNSPLHF. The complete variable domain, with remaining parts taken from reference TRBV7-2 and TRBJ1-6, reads GAGVSQSPSNKVTEKGKDVELRCDPISGHTALYWYRQSLGQGLEFLIYFQGNSAPDKSGLPSDRFSAERTGGSVSTLTIQRTQQEDSAVYLCASSLNRGFNSPLHFGNGTRLTVT.

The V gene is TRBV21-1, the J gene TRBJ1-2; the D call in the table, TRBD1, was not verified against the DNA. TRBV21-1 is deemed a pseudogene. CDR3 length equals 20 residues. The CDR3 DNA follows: TGTGCCAGCAGCAAAGTAGATGGACAGGGGGCGAGGGGCCTCCATGAAAGCTACACCTTC. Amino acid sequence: CASSKVDGQGARGLHESYTF.

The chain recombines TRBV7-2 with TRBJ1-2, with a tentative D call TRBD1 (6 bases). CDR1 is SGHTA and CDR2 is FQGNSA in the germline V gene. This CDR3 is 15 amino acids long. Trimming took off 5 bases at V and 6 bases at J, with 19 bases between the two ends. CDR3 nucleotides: TGTGCCAGCAGCCTTGGACAGTCTCTAGGGGATGGCTACACCTTC. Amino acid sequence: CASSLGQSLGDGYTF.

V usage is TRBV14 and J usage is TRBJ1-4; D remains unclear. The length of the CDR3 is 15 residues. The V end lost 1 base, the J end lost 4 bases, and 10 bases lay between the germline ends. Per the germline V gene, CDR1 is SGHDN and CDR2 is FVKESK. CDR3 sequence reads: CASSQATQYNEKLFF. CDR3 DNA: TGTGCCAGCAGCCAAGCAACCCAGTATAATGAAAAACTGTTTTTT.

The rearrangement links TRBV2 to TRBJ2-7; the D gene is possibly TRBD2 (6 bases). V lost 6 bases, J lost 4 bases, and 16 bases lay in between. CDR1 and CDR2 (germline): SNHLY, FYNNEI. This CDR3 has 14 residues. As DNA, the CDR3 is TGTGCCAGCAGGTACCCGGGACTTCAATACGAGCAGTACTTC. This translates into CASRYPGLQYEQYF.

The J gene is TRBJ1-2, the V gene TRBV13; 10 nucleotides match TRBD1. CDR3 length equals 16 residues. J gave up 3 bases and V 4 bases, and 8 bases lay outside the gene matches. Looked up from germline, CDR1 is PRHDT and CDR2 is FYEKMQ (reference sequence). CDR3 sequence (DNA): TGTGCCAGCAGCTCCACGACAGGGGGCAGAGACTATGGCTACACCTTC. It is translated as CASSSTTGGRDYGYTF.

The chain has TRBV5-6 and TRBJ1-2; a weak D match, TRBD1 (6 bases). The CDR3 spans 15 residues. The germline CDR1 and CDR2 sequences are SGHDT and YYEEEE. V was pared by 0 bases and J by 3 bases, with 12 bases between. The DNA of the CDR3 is TGTGCCAGCAGCTTGGGGATACAGGGTGACTATGGCTACACCTTC. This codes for CASSLGIQGDYGYTF.

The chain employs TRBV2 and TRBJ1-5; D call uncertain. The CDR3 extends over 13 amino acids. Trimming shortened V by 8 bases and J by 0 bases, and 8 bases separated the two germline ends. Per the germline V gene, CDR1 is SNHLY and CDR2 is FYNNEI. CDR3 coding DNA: TGTGCCAGCCGACGGGATAGCAATCAGCCCCAGCATTTT. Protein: CASRRDSNQPQHF.

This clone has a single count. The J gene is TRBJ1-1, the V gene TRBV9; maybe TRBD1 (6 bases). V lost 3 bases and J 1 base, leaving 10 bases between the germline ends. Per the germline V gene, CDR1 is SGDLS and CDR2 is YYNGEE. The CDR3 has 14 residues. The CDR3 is CASSGQVGNTEAFF. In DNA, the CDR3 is TGTGCCAGCAGCGGACAGGTTGGGAACACTGAAGCTTTCTTT.

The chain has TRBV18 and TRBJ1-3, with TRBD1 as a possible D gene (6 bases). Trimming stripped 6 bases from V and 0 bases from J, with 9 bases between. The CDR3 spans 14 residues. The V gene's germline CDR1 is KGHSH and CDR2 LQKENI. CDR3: CASSYRDSGNTIYF. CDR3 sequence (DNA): TGTGCCAGCTCTTACAGGGACTCTGGAAACACCATATATTTT. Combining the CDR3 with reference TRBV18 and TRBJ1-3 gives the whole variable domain NAGVMQNPRHLVRRRGQEARLRCSPMKGHSHVYWYRQLPEEGLKFMVYLQKENIIDESGMPKERFSAEFPKEGPSILRIQQVVRGDSAAYFCASSYRDSGNTIYFGEGSWLTVV.

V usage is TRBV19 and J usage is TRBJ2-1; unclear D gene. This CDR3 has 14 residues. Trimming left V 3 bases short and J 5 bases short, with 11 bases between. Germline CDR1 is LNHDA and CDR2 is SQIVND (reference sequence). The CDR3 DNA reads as TGTGCCAGTAGTATCCAGTATCTGAACAATGAGCAGTTCTTC. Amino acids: CASSIQYLNNEQFF. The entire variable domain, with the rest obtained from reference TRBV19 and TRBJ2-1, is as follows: DGGITQSPKYLFRKEGQNVTLSCEQNLNHDAMYWYRQDPGQGLRLIYYSQIVNDFQKGDIAEGYSVSREKKESFPLTVTSAQKNPTAFYLCASSIQYLNNEQFFGPGTRLTVL.

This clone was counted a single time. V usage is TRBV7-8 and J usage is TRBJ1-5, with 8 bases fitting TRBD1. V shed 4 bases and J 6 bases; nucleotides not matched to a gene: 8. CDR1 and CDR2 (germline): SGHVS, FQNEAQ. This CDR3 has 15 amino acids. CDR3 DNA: TGTGCCAGCAGCTATACCAGGGGGCCGGGTCAGCCCCAGCATTTT. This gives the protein CASSYTRGPGQPQHF.